A selection of T cell receptor beta chains follows, all from one sample in a study of beta chain features in type 1 diabetes. Profiled with immunoSEQ multiplex PCR; TCRdb holds only in-frame clones, not every one. The sample includes about half a million clones, over 9.5% of them seen just once. Sequencing was carried out using naive CD4+ T cells from blood. Receptors originate from a young woman in good health. Each CDR3 is given with its conserved first and last residue. A D gene is named only where the DNA matches it firmly. Expanded clones get a size class; other rows say once, few or many, or leave the size out.

j_call,clone_size,d_call,v_call,cdr3_nt,cdr3_aa
TRBJ1-2,.,.,TRBV30,TGTGCCTGGAGTGTACTGTTTAACTATGGCTACACCTTC,CAWSVLFNYGYTF
TRBJ1-3,.,.,TRBV10-3,TGTGCCATCAGTGAGGCGACCACGAAACAGGGTCGCCCGAACACCATATATTTT,CAISEATTKQGRPNTIYF
TRBJ2-1,few,.,TRBV6-1,TGTGCCAGCAGTAACCTCGTCCGCGGCAATGAGCAGTTCTTC,CASSNLVRGNEQFF
TRBJ2-5,few,TRBD2,TRBV5-4,TGTGCCAGCAGCCTTCTCGGCGGGAGGGAAGAGACCCAGTACTTC,CASSLLGGREETQYF
TRBJ1-3,.,TRBD1,TRBV10-3,TGTGCCATCGGGACAGCCAGGCCCTCTGGAAACACCATATATTTT,CAIGTARPSGNTIYF
TRBJ2-2,.,.,TRBV7-3,TGTGCCAGCAGCTTAACCCCAGGGACCGGGGAGCTGTTTTTT,CASSLTPGTGELFF
TRBJ1-4,.,TRBD1,TRBV5-1,TGCGCCAGCAGCTCAATACGGGACAGTGGCGGTGAAAAACTGTTTTTT,CASSSIRDSGGEKLFF
TRBJ1-2,.,.,TRBV4-2,TGTGCCAGCAGCCAAGATTTCGGAGGGTTGGACTATGGCTACACCTTC,CASSQDFGGLDYGYTF
TRBJ2-3,few,TRBD2,TRBV29-1,TGCAGCGTTGAAGCCTCGGGGGGTAGCACAGATACGCAGTATTTT,CSVEASGGSTDTQYF
TRBJ2-4,.,.,TRBV27,TGTGCCAGCAGACCCCTCGGACAGAGCGAAAACATTCAGTACTTC,CASRPLGQSENIQYF